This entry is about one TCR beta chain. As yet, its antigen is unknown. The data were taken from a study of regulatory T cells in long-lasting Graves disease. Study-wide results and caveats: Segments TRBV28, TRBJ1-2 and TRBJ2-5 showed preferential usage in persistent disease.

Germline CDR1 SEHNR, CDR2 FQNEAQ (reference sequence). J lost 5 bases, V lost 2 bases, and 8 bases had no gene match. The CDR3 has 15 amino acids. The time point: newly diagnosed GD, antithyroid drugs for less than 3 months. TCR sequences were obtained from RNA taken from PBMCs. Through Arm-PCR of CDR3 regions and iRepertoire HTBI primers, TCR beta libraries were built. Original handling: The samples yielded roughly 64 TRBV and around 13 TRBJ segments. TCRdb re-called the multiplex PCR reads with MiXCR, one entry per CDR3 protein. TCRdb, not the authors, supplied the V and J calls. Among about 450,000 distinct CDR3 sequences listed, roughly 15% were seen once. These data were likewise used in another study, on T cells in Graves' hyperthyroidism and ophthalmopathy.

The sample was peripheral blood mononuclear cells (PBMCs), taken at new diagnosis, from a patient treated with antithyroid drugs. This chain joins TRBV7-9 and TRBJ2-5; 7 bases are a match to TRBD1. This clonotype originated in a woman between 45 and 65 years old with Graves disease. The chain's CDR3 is CASSLIEGARETQYF. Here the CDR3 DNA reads TGTGCCAGCAGCTTAATTGAGGGGGCGCGGGAGACCCAGTACTTC.